The 28 T cell receptor beta chains given below trace back to one sample, sequenced in a study of blood T cell repertoires in COVID-19. Sequenced by immunoSEQ multiplex PCR; TCRdb stores in-frame clones only, minus some. This table holds 150,000 to 200,000 clones, just under 80% found once. The specimen was peripheral blood. Source of these receptors: a woman older than 75 with active or convalescent COVID-19.

The V call is TRBV2, the J call TRBJ2-5, with 8 nucleotides matching TRBD1. The CDR3 runs to 15 residues. Looked up from germline, CDR1 is SNHLY and CDR2 is FYNNEI. V lost 8 bases, J lost 6 bases, and 14 bases stayed unmatched. This CDR3 is CASGIPGTGGKTQYF. The CDR3 DNA follows: TGTGCCAGCGGGATTCCCGGGACAGGTGGCAAGACCCAGTACTTC.

The gene calls are TRBV9 and TRBJ2-2; D is unresolved. Germline V gives CDR1 SGDLS, CDR2 YYNGEE. This CDR3 comprises 13 residues. Trimming cost V 0 bases and J 8 bases, with 8 bases left between them. The CDR3, as DNA: TGTGCCAGCAGCGTAGCCCAGTATGGGGAGCTGTTTTTT. Translating it yields CASSVAQYGELFF.

The V gene is TRBV11-2, the J gene TRBJ2-7; no reliable D call. V was clipped by 0 bases and J by 6 bases, with 9 bases between them. The CDR3 extends over 13 amino acids. Germline V CDR1 and CDR2: SGHAT, FQNNGV. The CDR3: CASSLESRGEQYF. CDR3 DNA: TGTGCCAGCAGCTTAGAAAGCAGAGGCGAGCAGTACTTC.

This chain uses TRBV29-1 with TRBJ2-5, with 8 bases aligning to TRBD2. This CDR3 has 15 amino acids. Germline V gene lookup returns CDR1 SQVTM and CDR2 ANQGSEA. J gave up 4 bases and V 4 bases, and 11 bases lay outside the gene matches. Here the CDR3 DNA reads TGCAGCGTTGGGCAAAGCGGGGGTCAAGGAGAGACCCAGTACTTC. Protein: CSVGQSGGQGETQYF.

Only one count was recorded for this clone. This rearrangement joins TRBV7-9 to TRBJ1-3; 8 positions agree with TRBD1. Germline values: CDR1 SEHNR, CDR2 FQNEAQ (reference sequence). Trimming removed 6 bases from V and 0 bases from J; junction bases left unmatched: 10. The CDR3 is made up of 17 amino acids. The CDR3, as DNA: TGTGCCAGCAGTCCAGGACAGGGATTCGGCTCTGGAAACACCATATATTTT. Protein sequence: CASSPGQGFGSGNTIYF.

This clone has a single count. This chain links TRBV5-1 with TRBJ2-7, with 10 bases aligning to TRBD2. The CDR3 sequence is 14 residues long. V lost 4 bases and J lost 6; bases outside the gene matches: 7. CDR1 is SGHRS and CDR2 is YFSETQ in the germline V gene. Written as DNA, the CDR3 is TGCGCCAGCAGCGAGCAGCGGGGGGGCGTCGAGCAGTACTTC. It yields the protein CASSEQRGGVEQYF.

The chain employs TRBV11-2 and TRBJ1-3; possible D gene TRBD1, 5 bases. Germline V gene sequence: CDR1 SGHAT, CDR2 FQNNGV. This CDR3 is built from 13 residues. Trimming shortened V by 2 bases and J by 4 bases, and 6 bases separated the two germline ends. CDR3 loop: CASSLQGGNTIYF. In nucleotides, the CDR3 is TGTGCCAGCAGCTTACAGGGAGGAAACACCATATATTTT.

This clone was counted a single time. CDR3 nucleotides: TGTGCCAGCAGTTACCGAGGACAGGGCTCCTACAATGAGCAGTTCTTC. It yields the protein CASSYRGQGSYNEQFF. The chain carries TRBV6-2 or TRBV6-3 and TRBJ2-1; 8 positions agree with TRBD1. The CDR3 has 16 residues. From germline, CDR1 is MNHEY and CDR2 SVGEGT. V lost 2 bases and J lost 0; bases outside the gene matches: 3.

This clone showed up just a few times. The chain employs TRBV28 and TRBJ1-2; no reliable D call. The CDR3 length is 13 residues. Trimming cost V 3 bases and J 7 bases, with 12 bases left between them. The germline V gene has CDR1 MDHEN and CDR2 SYDVKM. The CDR3: CASSFEALGGYTF. The CDR3 DNA reads TGTGCCAGCAGTTTCGAGGCATTGGGTGGCTACACCTTC.

The V call is TRBV18, the J call TRBJ1-2; possibly TRBD1 for D (5 bases). Trimming stripped 3 bases from V and 8 bases from J, with 16 bases between. Germline CDR1 and CDR2: KGHSH and LQKENI. The CDR3 is 14 residues long. The CDR3 spells CASSPGTVREGYTF. For the CDR3, the DNA is TGTGCCAGCTCACCCGGCACAGTCAGGGAAGGCTACACCTTC.

V usage is TRBV30 and J usage is TRBJ1-2, with unresolved D. This CDR3 is 13 amino acids long. The ends were cut back, 2 bases at V and 4 bases at J, with 11 bases in the middle. CDR1 GTSNPN and CDR2 SVGIG come from the germline V gene (reference sequence). This CDR3 is CAWSNSWIYGYTF. In DNA form, the CDR3 reads TGTGCCTGGAGTAACAGCTGGATCTATGGCTACACCTTC.

V and J are TRBV10-2 and TRBJ1-1; weak D call: TRBD1 (5 bases). Trimming left V 6 bases short and J 9 bases short, with 17 bases between. CDR1 and CDR2 from the germline V gene are WSHSY and SAAADI. CDR3 size: 13 residues. CDR3 amino acids: CASRQPGSRQAFF. The CDR3 DNA reads as TGCGCCAGCAGACAACCAGGGTCTCGCCAAGCTTTCTTT.

This clone was detected a few times. The V gene is TRBV9, the J gene TRBJ2-2; 9 bases align to TRBD1. Germline CDR1 reads SGDLS; CDR2 reads YYNGEE. CDR3 size: 16 residues. With V trimmed by 0 bases and J by 6 bases, 6 bases remained unmatched. DNA of the CDR3: TGTGCCAGCAGCGTAGTGACAGGGGGGTTTGCCGGGGAGCTGTTTTTT. Protein product: CASSVVTGGFAGELFF.

V usage is TRBV7-9 and J usage is TRBJ1-1; perhaps TRBD1 as D (6 bases). Germline loops: CDR1 SEHNR, CDR2 FQNEAQ (reference sequence). V was trimmed by 4 bases and J by 1 base, leaving 13 bases between them. This CDR3 spans 15 amino acids. CDR3 loop: CASSSDRPPNTEAFF. DNA for the CDR3: TGTGCCAGCAGCTCGGACAGACCTCCGAACACTGAAGCTTTCTTT.

This clone was observed a handful of times. The rearrangement links TRBV5-1 to TRBJ1-3; D not certain. The CDR3 extends over 13 amino acids. Per the germline V gene, CDR1 is SGHRS and CDR2 is YFSETQ. Trimming left V 0 bases short and J 4 bases short, with 5 bases between. This CDR3 is CASSLGGGNTIYF. For the CDR3, the DNA is TGCGCCAGCAGCTTGGGAGGGGGAAACACCATATATTTT.

V and J are TRBV7-9 and TRBJ1-2; TRBD1 agrees at 8 bases. V lost 5 bases, J lost 5 bases, and 7 bases stayed unmatched. The CDR3 contains 14 residues. Germline CDR1 reads SEHNR; CDR2 reads FQNEAQ (reference sequence). CDR3 amino acids: CASSAGQGRYGYTF. The CDR3 coding sequence is TGTGCCAGCAGCGCCGGACAGGGTCGGTATGGCTACACCTTC.

The CDR3 region has the DNA TGTGCCAGCAGTTTAGAGGGCTCCTACGAGCAGTACTTC. Residues: CASSLEGSYEQYF. The chain has TRBV28 and TRBJ2-7; the D gene is possibly TRBD2 (5 bases). The ends were cut back, 2 bases at V and 0 bases at J, with 5 bases in the middle. The length of the CDR3 is 13 residues. Germline CDR1 reads MDHEN; CDR2 reads SYDVKM.

This chain uses TRBV7-9 with TRBJ2-1, with TRBD2 identical over 12 bases. This CDR3 region has 16 residues. Germline values: CDR1 SEHNR, CDR2 FQNEAQ (reference sequence). J lost 9 bases, V lost 1 base, and 7 bases had no gene match. The CDR3 DNA reads as TGTGCCAGCAGCTTAGGCGCTAGCGGGGGGGCCAGTGAGCAGTTCTTC. This sequence encodes CASSLGASGGASEQFF. The full variable domain, rest sourced from reference TRBV7-9 and TRBJ2-1, is DTGVSQNPRHKITKRGQNVTFRCDPISEHNRLYWYRQTLGQGPEFLTYFQNEAQLEKSRLLSDRFSAERPKGSFSTLEIQRTEQGDSAMYLCASSLGASGGASEQFFGPGTRLTVL.

The chain joins TRBV5-6 to TRBJ1-2; tentatively, D is TRBD1 (5 bases). The germline CDR1 and CDR2 sequences are SGHDT and YYEEEE. The CDR3 contains 16 residues. Trimming left V 1 base short and J 6 bases short, with 19 bases between. CDR3 in DNA: TGTGCCAGCAGCTTGCCCGGCCAGGGAATAAATAATGGCTACACCTTC. Translating gives CASSLPGQGINNGYTF.

The CDR3: CASSSLSRDRPLQPQHF. The DNA of the CDR3 is TGTGCCAGCAGCTCACTCTCCCGGGACAGACCTCTTCAGCCCCAGCATTTT. The V call is TRBV5-6, the J call TRBJ1-5; 7 nucleotides agree with TRBD1. The CDR3 consists of 17 residues. The V gene's germline CDR1 is SGHDT and CDR2 YYEEEE. The trim removed 3 bases at V and 6 bases at J, leaving 15 bases unmatched.

The chain is built from TRBV5-1 and TRBJ2-1; D is perhaps TRBD1 (5 bases). Germline assignment: CDR1 SGHRS and CDR2 YFSETQ. The CDR3 is 14 amino acids. V lost 4 bases, J lost 7 bases, and 15 bases lay in between. The DNA of the CDR3 is TGCGCCAGCAGCATCCCGGGTCCAGGGAATGAGCAGTTCTTC. This codes for CASSIPGPGNEQFF.

The sample holds one count of this clone. The chain carries TRBV5-1 and TRBJ1-1; 8 positions match TRBD1. Germline V gives CDR1 SGHRS, CDR2 YFSETQ. Unmatched junction bases numbered 9, after V lost 3 bases and J lost 5 bases. The CDR3 spans 15 residues. The CDR3, as DNA: TGCGCCAGCAGCTCTCACGGACAGGGTGAAACTGAAGCTTTCTTT. Its translation: CASSSHGQGETEAFF.

V and J are TRBV11-2 and TRBJ2-7, with 11 bases fitting TRBD2. Germline lookup yields CDR1 SGHAT and CDR2 FQNNGV. CDR3 size: 14 residues. Unmatched junction bases numbered 2, after V lost 5 bases and J lost 2 bases. In DNA form, the CDR3 reads TGTGCCAGCAGCGTTAGCGGGGGGGCCTACGAGCAGTACTTC. Amino acid sequence: CASSVSGGAYEQYF.

V and J are TRBV29-1 and TRBJ2-1; TRBD2 might be the D (5 bases). The germline V and J ends were trimmed by 6 bases and 8 bases, with 23 bases remaining between them. This CDR3 spans 15 amino acids. In germline, CDR1 is SQVTM, CDR2 ANQGSEA. CDR3 nucleotides: TGCAGCGTCCGCAGGTCTAGCCGCAATGACGATGAGCAGTTCTTC. This codes for CSVRRSSRNDDEQFF.

J is TRBJ1-2 and V is TRBV28; D might be TRBD1 (6 bases). CDR1 and CDR2 from the germline V gene are MDHEN and SYDVKM. Trimming removed 2 bases from V and 6 bases from J, with 7 bases in between. CDR3 length: 12 residues. The DNA for the CDR3 is TGTGCCAGCAGTTTAGGGGGCCATGGCTACACCTTC. Its translation is CASSLGGHGYTF.

Regarding this clone: At one end the junction does not follow the germline gene, possibly because of a read error. The chain uses TRBV18 and TRBJ2-7, with D possibly matching TRBD1 (9 bases). This CDR3 spans 14 amino acids. Germline assignment: CDR1 KGHSH and CDR2 LQKENI. DNA of the CDR3: TGTGCCAGCTCACCATCCGGACAGGGGCCCGGGGGGGACTTC. It specifies CASSPSGQGPGGDF.

In regard to this clone: One end of the junction varies from germline; a read error may be responsible. The V and J genes are TRBV7-7 and TRBJ2-7; TRBD1 aligns across 7 bases. From germline, CDR1 is SSHAT and CDR2 FNYEAQ (reference sequence). The CDR3 consists of 15 residues. The chain's CDR3 is CASSLSTGSSYEQYF. The DNA of the CDR3 is TGTGCTAGCAGCTTATCGACAGGGAGCTCCTACGAGCAGTACTTC. The complete variable domain, with remaining parts taken from reference TRBV7-7 and TRBJ2-7, reads GAGVSQSPRYKVTKRGQDVTLRCDPISSHATLYWYQQALGQGPEFLTYFNYEAQPDKSGLPSDRFSAERPEGSISTLTIQRTEQRDSAMYRCASSLSTGSSYEQYFGPGTRLTVT.

The chain employs TRBV19 and TRBJ2-2; 8 nucleotides align to TRBD2. CDR1 is LNHDA, CDR2 SQIVND, per germline (reference sequence). Trimming removed 1 base from V and 0 bases from J; junction bases left unmatched: 4. The CDR3 contains 17 residues. The CDR3 nucleotides read TGTGCCAGTAGTATAGGTCGGGGGGGAGCGAACACCGGGGAGCTGTTTTTT. Its translation is CASSIGRGGANTGELFF. Complete variable domain (other parts from reference TRBV19 and TRBJ2-2): DGGITQSPKYLFRKEGQNVTLSCEQNLNHDAMYWYRQDPGQGLRLIYYSQIVNDFQKGDIAEGYSVSREKKESFPLTVTSAQKNPTAFYLCASSIGRGGANTGELFFGEGSRLTVL.